The 28 T cell receptor beta chains given below trace back to one sample, sequenced in a study of blood T cell repertoires in COVID-19. Profiled with immunoSEQ multiplex PCR; TCRdb holds only in-frame clones, not every one. The table lists more than 95,000 clones, about 76% of them singletons. Sample: peripheral blood. The receptors originated from a woman in her 70s with acute or convalescent COVID-19.

This sequence joins TRBV19 and TRBJ2-5; 7 bases line up with TRBD2. Germline loops: CDR1 LNHDA, CDR2 SQIVND (reference sequence). CDR3 length equals 17 residues. V shed 6 bases, J shed 5 bases, and the junction held 18 bases outside the gene matches. The CDR3 protein is CASSRVAGLGSRETQYF. The CDR3 DNA follows: TGTGCCAGTAGCCGGGTTGCCGGACTAGGGTCAAGGGAGACCCAGTACTTC.

V and J are TRBV4-1 and TRBJ1-5; tentatively, D is TRBD1 (5 bases). Trimming shortened V by 0 bases and J by 1 base, and 7 bases separated the two germline ends. The CDR3 length is 15 residues. Germline V gene lookup returns CDR1 MGHRA and CDR2 YSYEKL. CDR3 sequence reads: CASSQDWGSNQPQHF. Written as DNA, the CDR3 is TGCGCCAGCAGCCAAGATTGGGGCAGCAATCAGCCCCAGCATTTT.

V and J are TRBV7-2 and TRBJ2-2, with D possibly being TRBD2 (5 bases). V lost 5 bases to trimming and J lost 0 bases, with 19 bases between them. The CDR3 has 18 amino acids. Germline V gives CDR1 SGHTA, CDR2 FQGNSA. The CDR3 region is CASSSGLYLLANTGELFF. Here the CDR3 DNA reads TGTGCCAGCAGCAGCGGACTTTATCTCCTCGCGAACACCGGGGAGCTGTTTTTT.

The chain carries TRBV19 and TRBJ1-2; 10 nucleotides line up with TRBD1. The CDR3 sequence is 14 residues long. V was clipped by 3 bases and J by 3 bases; unmatched bases: 1. CDR1 LNHDA and CDR2 SQIVND come from the germline V gene (reference sequence). CDR3 residues: CASSIGTGDYGYTF. The CDR3, as DNA: TGTGCCAGTAGTATTGGGACAGGGGACTATGGCTACACCTTC.

J is TRBJ1-6 and V is TRBV3-1 (or the pseudogene TRBV3-2); 10 bases are a match to TRBD1. CDR1 is LGHDT, CDR2 YNNKEL, per germline (reference sequence). Trimming took 2 bases from V and 9 from J; bases not matched to a gene: 4. The CDR3 has 15 amino acids. The CDR3 bases are TGTGCCAGCAGCCAACGGGGGACAGGGGTTTCACCCCTCCACTTT. Its translation: CASSQRGTGVSPLHF.

The chain uses TRBV27 and TRBJ1-6; TRBD1 agrees at 8 bases. V shed 6 bases and J 10 bases; nucleotides not matched to a gene: 11. The CDR3 has 15 amino acids. Germline CDR1 MNHEY, CDR2 SMNVEV (reference sequence). CDR3 bases: TGTGCCAGCAGCCCGGGACAGGCCCTGGGGTCACCCCTCCACTTT. Protein sequence: CASSPGQALGSPLHF.

In this sample, this clone turned up a few times. The chain joins TRBV28 to TRBJ1-5, with TRBD1 as a possible D gene (5 bases). With 5 bases removed from V and 1 base from J, the gap between germline ends came to 18 bases. This CDR3 contains 17 residues. Germline CDR1 reads MDHEN; CDR2 reads SYDVKM. As DNA, the CDR3 is TGTGCCAGCAGTCCCTTCAAGGGCTCAGGGAGCAATCAGCCCCAGCATTTT. Its protein is CASSPFKGSGSNQPQHF.

The chain carries TRBV11-2 and TRBJ1-1; no definite D call. The CDR3 consists of 12 residues. V dropped 5 bases and J dropped 4 bases, with 8 bases sitting between them. Germline-derived CDR1 and CDR2 are SGHAT and FQNNGV. CDR3 protein: CASSPRGTEAFF. The CDR3 DNA is TGTGCCAGCAGCCCACGGGGCACTGAAGCTTTCTTT.

This chain uses TRBV7-2 with TRBJ2-7; D gene uncertain. Germline V gene sequence: CDR1 SGHTA, CDR2 FQGNSA. Between the trimmed V and J ends, which lost 3 bases and 0 bases, there was a span of 6 bases. The CDR3 covers 13 residues. In DNA, the CDR3 is TGTGCCAGCAGCTTTGACAACTCCTACGAGCAGTACTTC. The encoded protein is CASSFDNSYEQYF.

The rearrangement uses TRBV28 and TRBJ1-3; 7 bases are shared with TRBD1. CDR3 length: 15 amino acids. The germline V gene encodes CDR1 MDHEN and CDR2 SYDVKM. The J segment lost 5 bases and the V segment lost 7 bases, leaving 11 bases of the junction unmatched. CDR3 bases: TGTGCCAGCAAAGTTTATGGGACAGCTAGAAACACCATATATTTT. Its protein product is CASKVYGTARNTIYF.

V usage is TRBV25-1 and J usage is TRBJ2-1; maybe TRBD2 (5 bases). In germline, CDR1 is MGHDK, CDR2 SYGVNS. The CDR3 totals 17 residues. Trimming took 2 bases from V and 0 from J, leaving 14 bases between them. The DNA for the CDR3 is TGTGCCAGCAGTGAACTCCAGACTAAAAGCTCCTACAATGAGCAGTTCTTC. It specifies CASSELQTKSSYNEQFF. The full variable domain, in which reference TRBV25-1 and TRBJ2-1 provide the parts outside the CDR3, is EADIYQTPRYLVIGTGKKITLECSQTMGHDKMYWYQQDPGMELHLIHYSYGVNSTEKGDLSSESTVSRIRTEHFPLTLESARPSHTSQYLCASSELQTKSSYNEQFFGPGTRLTVL.

The chain links TRBV10-3 to TRBJ2-3; TRBD2 might be the D (6 bases). CDR1 and CDR2 (germline): ENHRY, SYGVKD. CDR3 length: 16 residues. V was clipped by 3 bases and J by 5 bases, with 18 bases between them. CDR3: CAISDPPGLEGDTQYF. CDR3 sequence (DNA): TGTGCCATCAGTGACCCCCCCGGCCTGGAGGGAGATACGCAGTATTTT.

CDR3: CASSLAGRGLAGANEQFF. In nucleotides, the CDR3 is TGTGCCAGCAGCTTAGCCGGGAGGGGTCTAGCGGGGGCCAATGAGCAGTTCTTC. The chain uses TRBV7-6 and TRBJ2-1; 10 bases are a match to TRBD2. Germline-derived CDR1 and CDR2 are SGHVS and FNYEAQ. V lost 0 bases, J lost 6 bases, and 11 bases stayed unmatched. The CDR3 is 18 amino acids.

In its sample, this clone was seen a few times. The J gene is TRBJ1-3, the V gene TRBV5-1; 11 bases align to TRBD1. The CDR3 loop spans 16 amino acids. Per germline, CDR1 SGHRS and CDR2 YFSETQ. V gave up 1 base and J gave up 4 bases; unmatched junction bases: 4. DNA of the CDR3: TGCGCCAGCAGCTTGTGGACAGGGGGCTCCGGAAACACCATATATTTT. This encodes CASSLWTGGSGNTIYF.

In nucleotides, the CDR3 is TGTGCCAGCAGTGAAGAAGCGGGCGGTAACAATGAGCAGTTCTTC. Amino acids: CASSEEAGGNNEQFF. The gene calls are TRBV2 and TRBJ2-1; weak D call: TRBD2 (6 bases). CDR1 is SNHLY, CDR2 FYNNEI, per germline. The CDR3 has 15 amino acids. The V and J ends lost 1 base and 5 bases respectively, with 12 bases between them.

The chain couples TRBV5-1 to TRBJ2-2, with D possibly being TRBD1 (6 bases). This CDR3 has 15 residues. Germline CDR1 and CDR2: SGHRS and YFSETQ. Trimming shortened V by 4 bases and J by 1 base, and 11 bases separated the two germline ends. The CDR3 sequence is CASSTTGQNTGELFF. CDR3 nucleotide sequence: TGCGCCAGCAGCACGACAGGTCAGAACACCGGGGAGCTGTTTTTT.

This clone was observed a few times. The chain joins TRBV5-1 to TRBJ1-1; TRBD1 is a possible D gene (6 bases). The V end was cut by 2 bases, the J end by 7 bases, with 12 bases between. In germline, CDR1 is SGHRS, CDR2 YFSETQ. There are 13 residues in the CDR3. The DNA for the CDR3 is TGCGCCAGCAGCTTAAACACAGGGTTTGAAGCTTTCTTT. Protein sequence: CASSLNTGFEAFF.

This clone was found once. The gene calls are TRBV7-9 and TRBJ2-7; 7 nucleotides line up with TRBD1. Germline-derived CDR1 and CDR2 are SEHNR and FQNEAQ (reference sequence). Trimming took 5 bases from V and 6 from J; bases not matched to a gene: 13. This CDR3 has 15 amino acids. This CDR3 is CASSPKKDRSFEQYF. The CDR3 bases are TGTGCCAGCAGCCCGAAGAAGGACAGGTCGTTCGAGCAGTACTTC.

The gene calls are TRBV6-1 and TRBJ1-2; perhaps TRBD1 as D (5 bases). Per the germline V gene, CDR1 is MNHNS and CDR2 is SASEGT. V lost 0 bases and J lost 0, with 17 bases in between. The CDR3 is 18 residues long. CDR3 protein: CASSEADSRTRSNYGYTF. For the CDR3, the DNA is TGTGCCAGCAGTGAAGCCGACTCACGGACACGGTCTAACTATGGCTACACCTTC.

This clone is a singleton in its sample. The V and J genes are TRBV10-2 and TRBJ2-3; the match to TRBD2 covers 10 bases. The CDR3 spans 16 residues. Germline V gives CDR1 WSHSY, CDR2 SAAADI. Germline trimming cut 5 bases from V and 3 bases from J; bases unmatched to any gene: 8. CDR3 DNA: TGCGCCAGCAGTAGTCTAAGCGGGGGGGCAACAGATACGCAGTATTTT. This sequence encodes CASSSLSGGATDTQYF.

The chain couples TRBV7-9 to TRBJ2-7; TRBD1 agrees at 7 bases. The CDR3 covers 15 residues. The trim removed 3 bases at V and 4 bases at J, leaving 9 bases unmatched. From germline, CDR1 is SEHNR and CDR2 FQNEAQ (reference sequence). CDR3 sequence (DNA): TGTGCCAGCAGCTTGGCGTCAGGGGGATTGTACGAGCAGTACTTC. Its translation is CASSLASGGLYEQYF.

The gene calls are TRBV7-9 and TRBJ2-7; TRBD1 aligns across 8 bases. Germline CDR1 and CDR2: SEHNR and FQNEAQ (reference sequence). Unmatched junction bases numbered 6, after V lost 6 bases and J lost 2 bases. The CDR3 is made up of 14 amino acids. The CDR3 DNA sequence: TGTGCCAGCAGAAGACAGGGGACGACCTACGAGCAGTACTTC. Amino acid sequence: CASRRQGTTYEQYF.

The rearrangement joins TRBV7-2 to TRBJ2-5, with D perhaps matching TRBD1 (6 bases). V was shortened by 3 bases and J by 5 bases, with 16 bases between the two germline ends. The germline CDR1 and CDR2 sequences are SGHTA and FQGNSA. The CDR3 sequence is 15 residues long. The CDR3 DNA reads TGTGCCAGCAGCTTGAGGGGGAGTCCGGGGGAGACCCAGTACTTC. Amino acids: CASSLRGSPGETQYF. Together with reference TRBV7-2 and TRBJ2-5, the CDR3 gives the full variable domain: GAGVSQSPSNKVTEKGKDVELRCDPISGHTALYWYRQSLGQGLEFLIYFQGNSAPDKSGLPSDRFSAERTGGSVSTLTIQRTQQEDSAVYLCASSLRGSPGETQYFGPGTRLLVL.

The chain is built from TRBV19 and TRBJ2-5, with 7 bases identical to TRBD2. This CDR3 has 15 residues. With V trimmed by 5 bases and J by 0 bases, 6 bases remained unmatched. Germline V gene lookup returns CDR1 LNHDA and CDR2 SQIVND (reference sequence). The CDR3 region has the DNA TGTGCCAGTAGTTGGTCTAGCGGAAACCAAGAGACCCAGTACTTC. It codes for CASSWSSGNQETQYF.

This chain links TRBV6-4 with TRBJ2-7, with 12 nucleotides matching TRBD2. This CDR3 has 20 residues. The J segment lost 6 bases and the V segment lost 4 bases, leaving 22 bases of the junction unmatched. Germline CDR1 and CDR2: MRHNA and SNTAGT. CDR3 DNA sequence: TGTGCCAGCAGTGTCCCGTACAGGGGGCGAGGACTAGCGGGGCAGATCGAGCAGTACTTC. Protein sequence: CASSVPYRGRGLAGQIEQYF.

This clone was observed a few times. The gene calls are TRBV19 and TRBJ1-5; tentatively, D is TRBD1 (5 bases). CDR3 length equals 13 residues. The germline gives CDR1 LNHDA, CDR2 SQIVND (reference sequence). Trimming stripped 6 bases from V and 2 bases from J, with 8 bases between. The chain's CDR3 is CASRGAGNQPQHF. The CDR3 DNA reads TGTGCCAGTAGAGGGGCCGGCAATCAGCCCCAGCATTTT. The full variable domain, with the rest looked up from reference TRBV19 and TRBJ1-5, is DGGITQSPKYLFRKEGQNVTLSCEQNLNHDAMYWYRQDPGQGLRLIYYSQIVNDFQKGDIAEGYSVSREKKESFPLTVTSAQKNPTAFYLCASRGAGNQPQHFGDGTRLSIL.

The chain uses TRBV5-1 and TRBJ2-5, with D unclear. Germline V lookup: CDR1 SGHRS, CDR2 YFSETQ. This CDR3 is 15 amino acids long. Trimming shortened V by 0 bases and J by 3 bases, and 12 bases separated the two germline ends. Here the CDR3 DNA reads TGCGCCAGCAGCTTGGTATCTGGCGGAGAAGAGACCCAGTACTTC. The encoded protein is CASSLVSGGEETQYF.

V gene TRBV25-1 combines with J gene TRBJ2-1; TRBD1 is a possible D gene (7 bases). The CDR3 extends over 15 amino acids. Per the germline V gene, CDR1 is MGHDK and CDR2 is SYGVNS. The V end lost 0 bases, the J end lost 4 bases, and 10 bases lay between the germline ends. The CDR3 region is CASSEYRGAYNEQFF. In DNA form, the CDR3 reads TGTGCCAGCAGTGAATACAGGGGGGCGTACAATGAGCAGTTCTTC.